The T cell receptor (beta chain) under discussion was sequenced for a study of liver allograft versus peripheral blood T cells. Study-level background: Within transplanted livers, the T cell receptor repertoires were examined and compared against the repertoires present in the peripheral blood of liver transplant recipients.

TCRdb reprocessed the reads via MiXCR and lists one record per CDR3 protein. This sample has about 13,000 distinct CDR3 sequences, with around 18% found just once. With V trimmed by 5 bases and J by 1 base, 6 bases remained unmatched. The CDR3 covers 15 residues. Per germline, CDR1 SEHNR and CDR2 FQNEAQ (reference sequence). This clonotype has only a few counts. Antigen: not known. Study observations and caveats: Reportedly, the T cell receptor repertoires inside liver allografts were not the same as those in peripheral blood.

This sequence was found in a human patient who had a liver transplant. Some T cells may be provided by the graft donor. This sequence joins TRBV7-9 and TRBJ1-1; 8 bases match TRBD1. In DNA form, the CDR3 reads TGTGCCAGCAGCCCAACGGACAGGGCGAACACTGAAGCTTTCTTT. It translates to CASSPTDRANTEAFF.